The rows below give T cell receptor beta chains drawn from one sample of a study of metastatic and nonmetastatic thyroid tumors. TCRdb reprocessed the PCR reads using MiXCR. This sample has several thousand clones, with about 29% found just once. The sequenced sample consisted of tumor tissue. These receptors all stem from a male donor with papillary thyroid cancer or a benign thyroid nodule (not recorded which). Some clones in this sample may be carry-over from other donors' samples. Both conserved end residues are part of each CDR3. The D gene is left open where the match is weak. Clone size is given for some rows only: seen once, a few or many times, or a class if the clone is expanded.

j_gene	d_gene	abundance	v_gene	CDR3aa	CDR3nt
TRBJ1-4	-	-	TRBV10-3	CAISRGAPANEKLFF	TGTGCCATCAGTAGGGGTGCCCCAGCTAATGAAAAACTGTTTTTT
TRBJ2-5	TRBD2	few	TRBV7-6	CASSQRTSVKEAQYF	TGTGCCAGCAGCCAAAGGACTAGTGTCAAAGAGGCCCAGTACTTC
TRBJ2-3	-	-	TRBV27	CASSLWGTRTDTQYF	TGTGCCAGCAGTTTATGGGGGACCCGCACAGATACGCAGTATTTT
TRBJ2-7	-	-	TRBV9	CASSVAEGGEQYF	TGTGCCAGCAGCGTAGCTGAAGGCGGCGAGCAGTACTTC
TRBJ2-2	-	-	TRBV19	CASSGTTTGELVF	TGTGCCAGTAGCGGCACGACCACCGGGGAGCTGGTTTTT
TRBJ1-5	-	-	TRBV5-1	CASSSTGNEYSNQPQHF	TGCGCCAGCAGCTCCACAGGAAACGAGTATAGCAATCAGCCCCAGCATTTT
TRBJ2-2	TRBD1	-	TRBV20-1	CSALLGQGASGELFF	TGCAGTGCTCTCCTAGGGCAGGGGGCGTCCGGGGAGCTGTTTTTT
TRBJ1-2	TRBD1	-	TRBV28	CASSLGQANGHTF	TGTGCCAGCAGCTTGGGACAGGCGAATGGCCACACCTTC
TRBJ2-7	TRBD2	-	TRBV20-1	CSALGLAGDSYEQYF	TGCAGTGCTTTGGGACTAGCGGGGGACTCCTACGAGCAGTACTTC
TRBJ2-5	TRBD2	few	TRBV12-3/TRBV12-4	CASTLGLAGGETQYF	TGTGCCAGCACCTTGGGACTAGCGGGAGGTGAGACCCAGTACTTC
TRBJ1-3	-	-	TRBV4-2	CASRRDLTPGNTIYF	TGTGCCAGCAGGAGAGACTTGACACCAGGAAACACCATATATTTT
TRBJ1-6	-	-	TRBV2	CASREDGRSPLHF	TGTGCCAGCAGGGAGGATGGACGGTCACCCCTCCACTTT
TRBJ2-1	-	-	TRBV10-3	CAIKLPGAYNEQFF	TGTGCCATCAAGTTACCTGGCGCCTACAATGAGCAGTTCTTC
TRBJ1-2	-	once	TRBV30	CAWSPGTGGYTF	TGTGCCTGGAGTCCAGGGACGGGTGGCTACACCTTC
TRBJ2-7	-	-	TRBV6-1	CASSDPGGSYEQYF	TGTGCCAGCAGTGATCCCGGCGGCTCCTACGAGCAGTACTTC
TRBJ1-5	-	-	TRBV27	CASRPLAQCSNQPQHF	TGTGCCAGCAGACCCTTGGCGCAGTGCAGCAATCAGCCCCAGCATTTT
TRBJ2-7	TRBD2	-	TRBV11-2	CASSLGAGGPLLDEQYF	TGTGCCAGCAGCTTAGGAGCGGGAGGGCCCCTTTTGGACGAGCAGTACTTC